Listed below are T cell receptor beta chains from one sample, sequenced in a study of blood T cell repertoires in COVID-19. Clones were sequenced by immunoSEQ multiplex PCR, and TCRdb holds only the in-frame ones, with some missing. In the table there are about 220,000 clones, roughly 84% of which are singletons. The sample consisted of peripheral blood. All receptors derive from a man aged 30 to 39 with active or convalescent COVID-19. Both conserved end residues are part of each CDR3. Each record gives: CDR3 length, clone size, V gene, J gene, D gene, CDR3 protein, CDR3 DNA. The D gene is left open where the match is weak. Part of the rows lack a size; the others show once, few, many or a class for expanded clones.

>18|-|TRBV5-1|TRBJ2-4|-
CASSLALQASPAKNIQYF
TGCGCCAGCAGCTTAGCATTGCAGGCCAGCCCAGCCAAAAACATTCAGTACTTC
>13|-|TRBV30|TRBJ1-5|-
CAWSSREGQPQHF
TGTGCCTGGAGTAGCCGGGAGGGTCAGCCCCAGCATTTT
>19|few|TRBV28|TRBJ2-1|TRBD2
CASSLISGRFGRSYNEQFF
TGTGCCAGCAGTTTAATTAGCGGGAGGTTTGGTCGATCCTACAATGAGCAGTTCTTC
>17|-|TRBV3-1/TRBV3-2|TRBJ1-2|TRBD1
CASSQVARTGGKGGYTF
TGTGCCAGCAGCCAAGTGGCCCGGACAGGGGGCAAGGGTGGCTACACCTTC
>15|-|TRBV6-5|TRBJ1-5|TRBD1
CASSFSGGGNQPQHF
TGTGCCAGCAGCTTCTCAGGGGGCGGCAATCAGCCCCAGCATTTT
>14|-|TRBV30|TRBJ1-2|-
CAWSVSWGAVGYTF
TGTGCCTGGAGTGTAAGTTGGGGCGCGGTTGGCTACACCTTC
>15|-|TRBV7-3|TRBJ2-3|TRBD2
CASSSSGGPTDTQYF
TGTGCCAGCAGCTCCTCGGGGGGTCCCACAGATACGCAGTATTTT
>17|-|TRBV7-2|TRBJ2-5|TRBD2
CASSYVVAGVLGETQYF
TGTGCCAGCAGCTATGTTGTAGCGGGGGTCCTGGGGGAGACCCAGTACTTC
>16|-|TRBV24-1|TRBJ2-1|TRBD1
CATSDPRTGTPNEQFF
TGTGCCACCAGTGATCCAAGGACAGGGACTCCCAATGAGCAGTTCTTC
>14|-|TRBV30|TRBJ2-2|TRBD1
CASRTGINTGELFF
TGTGCCTCCAGGACAGGGATAAACACCGGGGAGCTGTTTTTT
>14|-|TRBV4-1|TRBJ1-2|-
CASSQALGPYGYTF
TGCGCCAGCAGCCAAGCCCTTGGCCCCTATGGCTACACCTTC
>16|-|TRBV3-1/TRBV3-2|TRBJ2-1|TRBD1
CASSPRDRPSYNEQFF
TGTGCCAGCAGCCCGAGGGACAGGCCTTCCTACAATGAGCAGTTCTTC
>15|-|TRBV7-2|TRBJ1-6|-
CASSLGSRANSPLHF
TGTGCCAGCAGCTTAGGTAGCAGGGCGAATTCACCCCTCCACTTT
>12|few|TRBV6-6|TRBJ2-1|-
CATVSRSGEQFF
TGTGCCACCGTATCCAGATCGGGGGAGCAGTTCTTC
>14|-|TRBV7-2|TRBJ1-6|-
CASSQRPKEAPLHF
TGTGCCAGCAGCCAACGACCCAAAGAGGCACCCCTCCACTTT
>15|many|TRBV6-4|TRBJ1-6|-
CASSDRPGSDSPLHF
TGTGCCAGCAGTGACCGGCCGGGTTCCGATTCACCCCTCCACTTT
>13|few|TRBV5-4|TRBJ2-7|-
CASSSSNPGEQYF
TGTGCCAGCAGCTCCTCTAACCCGGGAGAGCAGTACTTC
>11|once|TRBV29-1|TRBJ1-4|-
CSVGSSEKLFF
TGCAGCGTTGGTAGTAGTGAAAAACTGTTTTTT
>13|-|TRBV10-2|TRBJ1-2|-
CASSEIFYTGYTF
TGCGCCAGCAGTGAGATCTTTTACACCGGCTACACCTTC
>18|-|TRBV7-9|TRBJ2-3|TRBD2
CASSLLGASGRATDTQYF
TGTGCCAGCAGCTTATTGGGGGCTAGCGGGAGGGCCACAGATACGCAGTATTTT
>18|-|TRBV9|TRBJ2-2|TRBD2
CASSVVLAGAINTGELFF
TGTGCCAGCAGCGTAGTTCTAGCGGGGGCCATCAACACCGGGGAGCTGTTTTTT
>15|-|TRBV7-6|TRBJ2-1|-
CASSFRGNPDNEQFF
TGTGCCAGCAGCTTTAGGGGCAATCCCGATAATGAGCAGTTCTTC
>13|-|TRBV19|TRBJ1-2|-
CASSLGTTYGYTF
TGTGCCAGTAGTTTGGGGACAACGTATGGCTACACCTTC
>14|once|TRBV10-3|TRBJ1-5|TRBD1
CAARTGDSNQPQHF
TGTGCCGCGAGGACAGGGGACAGCAATCAGCCCCAGCATTTT
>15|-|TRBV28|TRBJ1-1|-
CASRTPLGGYTEAFF
TGTGCCAGCCGGACCCCCCTCGGGGGATACACTGAAGCTTTCTTT
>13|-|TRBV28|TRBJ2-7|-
CASDGAYSYEQYF
TGTGCCAGCGATGGGGCTTACTCCTACGAGCAGTACTTC
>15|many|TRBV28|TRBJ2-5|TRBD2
CASSLTSGGQETQYF
TGTGCCAGCAGTTTAACTAGCGGGGGCCAAGAGACCCAGTACTTC